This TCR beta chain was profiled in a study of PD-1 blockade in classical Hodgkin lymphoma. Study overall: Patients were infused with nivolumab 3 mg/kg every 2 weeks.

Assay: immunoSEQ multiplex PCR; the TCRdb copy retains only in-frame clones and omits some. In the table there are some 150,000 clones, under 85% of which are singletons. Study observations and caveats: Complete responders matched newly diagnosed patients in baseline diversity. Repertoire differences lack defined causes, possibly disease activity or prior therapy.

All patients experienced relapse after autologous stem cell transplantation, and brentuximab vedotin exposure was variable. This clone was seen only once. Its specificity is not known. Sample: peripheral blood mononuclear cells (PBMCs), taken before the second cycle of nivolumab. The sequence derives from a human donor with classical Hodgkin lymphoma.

The CDR3 DNA sequence: TGTGCCAGCATCAGGGGGCAGTTGAACACTGAAGCTTTCTTT. It specifies CASIRGQLNTEAFF. The chain uses TRBV6-5 and TRBJ1-1; 8 nucleotides line up with TRBD1. V lost 7 bases and J lost 0; bases outside the gene matches: 4. The CDR3 is made up of 14 amino acids. Germline V gives CDR1 MNHEY, CDR2 SVGAGI.